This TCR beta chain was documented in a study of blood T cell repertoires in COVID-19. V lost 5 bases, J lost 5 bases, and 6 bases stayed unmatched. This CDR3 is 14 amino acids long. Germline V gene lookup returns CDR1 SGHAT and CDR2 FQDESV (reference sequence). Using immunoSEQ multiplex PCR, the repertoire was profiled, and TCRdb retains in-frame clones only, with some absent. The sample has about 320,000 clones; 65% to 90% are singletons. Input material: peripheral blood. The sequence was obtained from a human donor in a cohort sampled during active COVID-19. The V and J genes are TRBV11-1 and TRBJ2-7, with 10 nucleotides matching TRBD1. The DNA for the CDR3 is TGTGCCAGCAGCGCCGGGACAGGGGTCGACGAGCAGTACTTC. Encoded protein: CASSAGTGVDEQYF.